These 14 T cell receptor beta chains came from one sample sequenced in a study of identifying expanded T cells in peripheral blood. TCRdb's table, derived via immunoSEQ multiplex PCR, lists solely in-frame clones and lacks some. The sample yields about 52,000 clones, about 80% seen once. Input material: blood. All receptors derive from a person between 18 and 75 years old in good health.

The chain couples TRBV29-1 to TRBJ1-1; TRBD1 is a possible D gene (6 bases). CDR3 length: 18 amino acids. CDR1 is SQVTM and CDR2 is ANQGSEA in the germline V gene. The ends were cut back, 6 bases at V and 5 bases at J, with 31 bases in the middle. CDR3 nucleotides: TGCAGCGTCGCGAAAAGGGTTTGGTCTGTGAACAGGGAGACTGAAGCTTTCTTT. Encoded protein: CSVAKRVWSVNRETEAFF.

This chain's CDR3 is CASSISTTGTSINYGYTF. In nucleotides, the CDR3 is TGTGCCAGTAGTATTTCCACTACAGGCACCTCCATTAACTATGGCTACACCTTC. The chain joins TRBV19 to TRBJ1-2; maybe TRBD1 (5 bases). The CDR3 sequence is 18 residues long. V dropped 3 bases and J dropped 1 base, with 21 bases sitting between them. Germline CDR1 reads LNHDA; CDR2 reads SQIVND (reference sequence).

The chain links TRBV11-2 to TRBJ2-2, with D tentatively TRBD2 (5 bases). The CDR3 runs to 15 residues. Trimming shortened V by 8 bases and J by 3 bases, and 16 bases separated the two germline ends. Germline CDR1 is SGHAT and CDR2 is FQNNGV. Here the CDR3 DNA reads TGTGCCAGCTACACATCAGGCGGGTACACCGGGGAGCTGTTTTTT. Translated: CASYTSGGYTGELFF.

The chain couples TRBV6-5 to TRBJ1-1; TRBD1 aligns across 12 bases. The J segment lost 4 bases and the V segment lost 5 bases, leaving 5 bases of the junction unmatched. There are 15 residues in the CDR3. Germline CDR1 reads MNHEY; CDR2 reads SVGAGI. The CDR3, as DNA: TGTGCCAGCAGTCCCGGGACAGGGGGCTTCACTGAAGCTTTCTTT. It yields the protein CASSPGTGGFTEAFF.

This chain joins TRBV27 and TRBJ2-2; D unresolved. The CDR3 covers 11 residues. V was cut by 7 bases and J by 2 bases, with 2 bases left in between. Germline values: CDR1 MNHEY, CDR2 SMNVEV (reference sequence). The CDR3 bases are TGTGCCAGCACCAACACCGGGGAGCTGTTTTTT. Encoded protein: CASTNTGELFF.

This sequence joins TRBV2 and TRBJ1-2; 11 positions match TRBD1. CDR1 is SNHLY, CDR2 FYNNEI, per germline. V lost 7 bases to trimming and J lost 6 bases; unmatched junction nucleotides: 13. The length of the CDR3 is 16 residues. The CDR3: CASTLGQGAAGDGYTF. The CDR3 DNA sequence: TGTGCCAGCACCCTAGGACAGGGGGCTGCAGGGGATGGCTACACCTTC.

The chain uses TRBV11-2 and TRBJ2-3; D unresolved. CDR3 size: 14 residues. Germline loops: CDR1 SGHAT, CDR2 FQNNGV. The V and J ends lost 1 base and 0 bases respectively, with 5 bases between them. The CDR3 sequence is CASSLVLSTDTQYF. Here the CDR3 DNA reads TGTGCCAGCAGCTTAGTGCTCAGCACAGATACGCAGTATTTT.

This clone was seen only once. The chain uses TRBV14 and TRBJ2-6; D gene ambiguous. Per the germline V gene, CDR1 is SGHDN and CDR2 is FVKESK. Trimming left V 4 bases short and J 4 bases short, with 14 bases between. This CDR3 has 16 amino acids. The CDR3 protein is CASSLITLGGANVLTF. In DNA form, the CDR3 reads TGTGCCAGCAGCCTAATTACCCTAGGCGGGGCCAACGTCCTGACTTTC.

This clone was observed a handful of times. The J gene is TRBJ2-7, the V gene TRBV7-9; D unresolved. V lost 0 bases, J lost 0 bases, and 6 bases lay in between. Germline loops: CDR1 SEHNR, CDR2 FQNEAQ (reference sequence). The CDR3 is made up of 14 amino acids. CDR3 coding DNA: TGTGCCAGCAGCTTAGCAGAAGACTCCTACGAGCAGTACTTC. It encodes CASSLAEDSYEQYF.

The rearrangement uses TRBV7-6 and TRBJ2-2; no clear D. Trimming cost V 2 bases and J 5 bases, with 12 bases left between them. Germline CDR1 and CDR2: SGHVS and FNYEAQ. The CDR3 runs 15 residues. This CDR3 reads CASSLTQQLTGELFF. The CDR3 DNA reads as TGTGCCAGCAGCTTAACCCAACAGTTAACCGGGGAGCTGTTTTTT.

Here the CDR3 reads CASSLGQGEPYEQYF. The CDR3 nucleotides are TGCGCCAGCAGCCTCGGACAGGGAGAGCCCTACGAGCAGTACTTC. The rearrangement uses TRBV5-1 and TRBJ2-7; 8 bases are a match to TRBD1. Germline assignment: CDR1 SGHRS and CDR2 YFSETQ. The CDR3 is 15 amino acids. V gave up 4 bases and J gave up 2 bases; unmatched junction bases: 8.

This clone showed up just once. The chain recombines TRBV7-2 with TRBJ1-2, with a possible D match to TRBD1 (6 bases). CDR1 SGHTA and CDR2 FQGNSA come from the germline V gene. Trimming shortened V by 2 bases and J by 3 bases, and 13 bases separated the two germline ends. CDR3 length: 15 amino acids. This chain's CDR3 is CASSLSGAEDYGYTF. CDR3 coding DNA: TGTGCCAGCAGCTTATCAGGGGCGGAGGACTATGGCTACACCTTC.

V gene TRBV21-1 combines with J gene TRBJ1-5. TRBV21-1 is a known pseudogene. The CDR3 sequence is 15 residues long. This chain's CDR3 is CASSKESESNQPQHF. The DNA for the CDR3 is TGTGCCAGCAGCAAAGAAAGTGAGAGCAATCAGCCCCAGCATTTT.

CDR3 coding DNA: TGCGCCAGCAGCTTGGCGGGCAGGGACTCCGCTAGCACAGATACGCAGTATTTT. Amino acid sequence: CASSLAGRDSASTDTQYF. This chain joins TRBV5-1 and TRBJ2-3; D is possibly TRBD2 (6 bases). Per the germline V gene, CDR1 is SGHRS and CDR2 is YFSETQ. V lost 0 bases to trimming and J lost 0 bases, with 17 bases between them. The CDR3 runs 18 residues.